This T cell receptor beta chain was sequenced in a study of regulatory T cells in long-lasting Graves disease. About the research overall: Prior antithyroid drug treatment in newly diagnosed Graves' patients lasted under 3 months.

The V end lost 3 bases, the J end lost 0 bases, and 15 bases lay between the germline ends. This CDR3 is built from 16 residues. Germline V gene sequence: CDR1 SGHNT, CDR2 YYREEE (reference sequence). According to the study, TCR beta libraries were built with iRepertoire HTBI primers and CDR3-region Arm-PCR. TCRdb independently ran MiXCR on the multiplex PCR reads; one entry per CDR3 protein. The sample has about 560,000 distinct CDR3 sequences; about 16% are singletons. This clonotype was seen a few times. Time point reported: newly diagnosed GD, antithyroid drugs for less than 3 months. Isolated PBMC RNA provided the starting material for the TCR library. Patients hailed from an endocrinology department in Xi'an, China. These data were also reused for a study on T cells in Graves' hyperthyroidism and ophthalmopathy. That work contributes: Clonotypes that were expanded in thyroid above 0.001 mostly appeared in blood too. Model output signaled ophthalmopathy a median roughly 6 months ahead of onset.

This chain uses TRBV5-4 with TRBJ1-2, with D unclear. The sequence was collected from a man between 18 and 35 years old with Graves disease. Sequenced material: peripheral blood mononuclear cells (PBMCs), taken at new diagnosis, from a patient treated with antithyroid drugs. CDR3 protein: CASSSPNGSPNYGYTF. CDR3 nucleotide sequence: TGTGCCAGCAGCTCGCCTAACGGCAGTCCTAACTATGGCTACACCTTC.